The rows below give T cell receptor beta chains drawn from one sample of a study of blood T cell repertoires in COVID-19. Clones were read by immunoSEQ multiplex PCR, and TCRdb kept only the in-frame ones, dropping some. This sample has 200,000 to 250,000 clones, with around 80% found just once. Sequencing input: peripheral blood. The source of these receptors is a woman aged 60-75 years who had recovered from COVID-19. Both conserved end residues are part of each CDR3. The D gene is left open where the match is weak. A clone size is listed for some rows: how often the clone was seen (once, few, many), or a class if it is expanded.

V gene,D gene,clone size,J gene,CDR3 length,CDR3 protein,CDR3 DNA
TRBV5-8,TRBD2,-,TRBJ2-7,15,CASSLGLAGTYEQYF,TGTGCCAGCAGCTTAGGCCTAGCGGGGACCTACGAGCAGTACTTC
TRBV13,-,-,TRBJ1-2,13,CASSSRGSHGYTF,TGTGCCAGCAGCTCAAGGGGCTCACATGGCTACACCTTC
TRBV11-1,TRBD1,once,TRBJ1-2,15,CASSLAETGVSGYTF,TGTGCCAGCAGCTTAGCGGAGACAGGGGTGAGCGGCTACACCTTC
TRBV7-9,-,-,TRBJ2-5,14,CASSLLGRGETQYF,TGTGCCAGCAGCTTATTGGGCAGGGGAGAGACCCAGTACTTC
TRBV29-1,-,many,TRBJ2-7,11,CSVGRAGEQYF,TGCAGCGTTGGCAGGGCCGGGGAGCAGTACTTC
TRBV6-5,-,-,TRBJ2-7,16,CASSYSILDITYEQYF,TGTGCCAGCAGTTACTCTATCTTGGACATCACCTACGAGCAGTACTTC
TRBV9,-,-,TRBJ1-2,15,CASSPGPSPGYGYTF,TGTGCCAGCAGCCCCGGGCCCTCCCCGGGATATGGCTACACCTTC
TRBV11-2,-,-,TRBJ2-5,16,CASSLRGGRQQETQYF,TGTGCCAGCAGCTTACGAGGGGGTCGGCAACAAGAGACCCAGTACTTC
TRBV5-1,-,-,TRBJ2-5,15,CASSLAAVSQETQYF,TGCGCCAGCAGCTTGGCAGCGGTTAGTCAAGAGACCCAGTACTTC
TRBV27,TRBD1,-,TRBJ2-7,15,CASSKGGTGVYEQYF,TGTGCCAGCTCCAAAGGCGGGACAGGGGTGTACGAGCAGTACTTC
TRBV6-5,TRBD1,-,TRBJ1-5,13,CASRSDRNQPQHF,TGTGCCAGCAGATCGGACAGGAATCAGCCCCAGCATTTT
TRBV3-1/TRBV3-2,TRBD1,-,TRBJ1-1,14,CASSSTGANTEAFF,TGTGCCAGCAGCTCGACAGGGGCGAACACTGAAGCTTTCTTT
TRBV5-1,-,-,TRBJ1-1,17,CASSYRWGPNMNTEAFF,TGCGCCAGCAGCTACCGGTGGGGGCCCAATATGAACACTGAAGCTTTCTTT
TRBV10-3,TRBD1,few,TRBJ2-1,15,CAISTGQGFSNEQFF,TGTGCCATCAGTACTGGACAGGGATTTAGCAATGAGCAGTTCTTC
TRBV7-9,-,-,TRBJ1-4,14,CASSLVGGGEKLFF,TGTGCCAGCAGCTTAGTCGGGGGAGGGGAAAAACTGTTTTTT
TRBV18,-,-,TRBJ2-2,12,CASSPSAGELFF,TGTGCCAGCTCCCCTTCGGCCGGGGAGCTGTTTTTT
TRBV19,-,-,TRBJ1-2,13,CASNQGRGYGYTF,TGTGCCAGTAACCAGGGGAGGGGCTATGGCTACACCTTC
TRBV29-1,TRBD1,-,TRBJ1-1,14,CSVDWQGVNTEAFF,TGCAGCGTTGATTGGCAGGGGGTCAACACTGAAGCTTTCTTT
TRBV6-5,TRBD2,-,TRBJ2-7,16,CASSYSIASGAYEQYF,TGTGCCAGCAGTTACTCGATCGCTAGCGGAGCCTACGAGCAGTACTTC
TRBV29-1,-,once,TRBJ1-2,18,CSVEVPPGLPEANYGYTF,TGCAGCGTTGAAGTCCCGCCGGGACTCCCCGAAGCTAACTATGGCTACACCTTC
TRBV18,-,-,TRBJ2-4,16,CASSPRFEGSGNIQYF,TGTGCCAGCTCACCACGTTTTGAGGGTTCGGGAAACATTCAGTACTTC
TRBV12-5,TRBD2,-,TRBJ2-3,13,CASLAGNTDTQYF,TGTGCTAGTCTAGCGGGGAACACAGATACGCAGTATTTT
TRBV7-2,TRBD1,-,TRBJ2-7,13,CASSGTGRGEQYF,TGTGCCAGCAGCGGGACAGGGCGAGGGGAGCAGTACTTC
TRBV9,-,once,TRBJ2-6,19,CASSEPGSVLSSGANVLTF,TGTGCCAGCAGCGAGCCCGGGAGCGTTCTAAGCTCTGGGGCCAACGTCCTGACTTTC
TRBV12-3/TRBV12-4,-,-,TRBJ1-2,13,CASSLDTNYGYTF,TGTGCCAGCAGTTTAGACACCAACTATGGCTACACCTTC
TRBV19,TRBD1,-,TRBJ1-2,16,CASSIGDRYLVVGYTF,TGTGCCAGTAGTATTGGGGACAGGTACCTCGTCGTTGGCTACACCTTC
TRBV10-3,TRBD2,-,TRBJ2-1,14,CAISSSGADNEQFF,TGTGCCATCAGTTCTAGCGGGGCCGACAATGAGCAGTTCTTC
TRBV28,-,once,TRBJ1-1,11,CASRTDTEAFF,TGTGCCAGCCGTACAGATACTGAAGCTTTCTTT
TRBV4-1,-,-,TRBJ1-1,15,CASSLSRQGGTEAFF,TGCGCCAGCAGCTTGTCTCGGCAGGGTGGCACTGAAGCTTTCTTT
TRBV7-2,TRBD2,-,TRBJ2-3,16,CASSLFASGGVDTQYF,TGTGCCAGCAGCTTATTCGCTAGCGGGGGGGTTGATACGCAGTATTTT
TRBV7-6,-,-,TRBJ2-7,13,CASSLRVTYEQYF,TGTGCCAGCAGCCTCAGGGTCACCTACGAGCAGTACTTC
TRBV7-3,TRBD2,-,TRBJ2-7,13,CASSLTPGGEQYF,TGTGCCAGCAGCTTAACCCCGGGGGGCGAGCAGTACTTC
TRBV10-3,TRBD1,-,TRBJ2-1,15,CAISFDRGVYNEQFF,TGTGCCATCAGTTTCGACAGGGGGGTTTACAATGAGCAGTTCTTC
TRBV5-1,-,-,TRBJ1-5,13,CASSLTENQPQHF,TGCGCCAGCAGCTTGACGGAGAATCAGCCCCAGCATTTT
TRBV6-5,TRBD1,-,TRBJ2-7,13,CASNIQGLYEQYF,TGTGCCAGCAATATACAGGGGTTGTACGAGCAGTACTTC
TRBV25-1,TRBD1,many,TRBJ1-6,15,CASSEEQGLKSPLHF,TGTGCCAGCAGTGAGGAACAGGGGCTAAAATCACCCCTCCACTTT
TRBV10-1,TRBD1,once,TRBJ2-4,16,CASSEKGTGAKNIQYF,TGCGCCAGCAGTGAGAAAGGGACAGGAGCCAAAAACATTCAGTACTTC
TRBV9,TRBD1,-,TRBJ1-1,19,CASSVGGGDRGLEDTEAFF,TGTGCCAGCAGCGTAGGTGGAGGGGACAGGGGGCTAGAGGACACTGAAGCTTTCTTT
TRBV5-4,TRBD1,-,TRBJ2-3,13,CASSQGATDTQYF,TGTGCCAGCAGCCAGGGGGCCACAGATACGCAGTATTTT
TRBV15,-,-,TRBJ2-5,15,CATSTLEGAGETQYF,TGTGCCACCAGCACCCTGGAGGGGGCGGGGGAGACCCAGTACTTC
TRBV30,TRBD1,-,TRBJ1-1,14,CAWSGQGAGTEAFF,TGTGCCTGGAGCGGACAGGGGGCGGGCACTGAAGCTTTCTTT
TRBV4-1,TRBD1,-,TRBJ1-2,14,CASSQVPTGGGYTF,TGCGCCAGCAGCCAAGTCCCGACAGGGGGTGGCTACACCTTC
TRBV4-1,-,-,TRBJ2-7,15,CASSQAVTRTYEQYF,TGCGCCAGCAGCCAAGCCGTTACAAGAACCTACGAGCAGTACTTC
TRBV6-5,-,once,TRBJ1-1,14,CASSYRGMNTEAFF,TGTGCCAGCAGTTACAGGGGTATGAACACTGAAGCTTTCTTT
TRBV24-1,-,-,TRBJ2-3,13,CASAASSPDTQYF,TGTGCCTCGGCGGCTAGTTCCCCAGATACGCAGTATTTT